This T cell receptor beta chain appears in the sequencing data of a study of HIV-infected patients and healthy controls. Whole-study context: In 14 of 16 patients, CD4 counts climbed slightly after three months but remained subnormal.

Roughly three months, about 14 weeks, into antiretroviral therapy, follow-up blood was collected. All unsorted peripheral T cells were captured because whole blood was used without fractionation. Alpha and beta constant-region primers primed reverse transcription of approximately 0.55 ug RNA. Each of the alpha and beta chains got its own library through chain-specific third strand synthesis with indices. Ligation attached cDNA to a 5' RACE adapter that carried a random hexamer and SP2 site. TCRdb redid the calling of the 5' RACE reads with MiXCR, one entry per CDR3 protein. The sample contains fewer than 7,000 distinct CDR3 sequences, about 8.7% of which appear only once. Findings of the study overall: Healthy controls shared more CDR3 sequences between individuals than HIV-infected patients did. MAIT alpha-chain CDR3s were frequent in healthy controls, depleted in HIV+.

CDR3 length equals 12 residues. Germline lookup yields CDR1 DFQATT and CDR2 SNEGSKA (reference sequence). This clonotype turned up a few times. Its target is unknown. One end of the junction varies from germline; a read error may be responsible. The chain joins TRBV20-1 to TRBJ2-3, with no clear D. Source: blood, taken during antiretroviral therapy. This receptor was obtained from an adult with HIV infection. CDR3 DNA: TGCAGTGCTAGAGTCAGCATAGATACGCAGTATTTT. Translated: CSARVSIDTQYF.